This T cell receptor beta chain appears in the sequencing data of a study of cytomegalovirus exposure and HLA in healthy donors. This clone was detected only a few times. The study ran its PCR with 60 Vbeta and 13 Jbeta primers. Method: immunoSEQ multiplex PCR; TCRdb's copy keeps in-frame clones and lacks some. The sample holds tens of thousands of clones; around 80% are singletons and the top ten take 4% to 5.5%. CDR1 and CDR2 (germline): SGHRS, YFSETQ. The V segment lost 4 bases and the J segment 0 bases; nucleotides outside the gene matches: 10. There are 18 residues in the CDR3. The sequenced material came from PBMCs. The TCR originated in a male donor in good health and CMV-seropositive. This chain links TRBV5-1 with TRBJ1-3; 10 bases align to TRBD1. CDR3 nucleotide sequence: TGCGCCAGCAGCCCCGGGACAGGGGCCTCCTTCTCTGGAAACACCATATATTTT. Amino acid sequence: CASSPGTGASFSGNTIYF.